This TCR beta chain is from a study of cytomegalovirus exposure and HLA in healthy donors. For the study at large: Earlier sequencing of about 200 million T cells yielded roughly 120 million unique TCR beta sequences. Study outcomes and limitations: Association of a missense DCLRE1C variant with TCR beta V- and J-gene trimming was reported in a later analysis. Later work found that TCR association rates differed between HLA loci; DRB1 had the most and HLA-C the fewest.

The CDR3 spans 12 residues. Germline CDR1 and CDR2: MNHEY and SVGAGI. V was cut by 8 bases and J by 3 bases, with 10 bases left in between. This clone showed up just a few times. Its antigen is unknown. The study ran its PCR with 60 Vbeta and 13 Jbeta primers. The assay was immunoSEQ multiplex PCR, and TCRdb's table has in-frame clones only and misses some. The data show around 150,000 clones, roughly 80% seen once. The clonotype was recovered from a woman aged 40 to 50 in good health and CMV-seronegative. Sequencing was done on a sample of PBMCs. The chain has TRBV6-5 and TRBJ1-1, with no clear D. The CDR3 spells CASRGWYTEAFF. The DNA of the CDR3 is TGTGCCAGCCGGGGTTGGTACACTGAAGCTTTCTTT.